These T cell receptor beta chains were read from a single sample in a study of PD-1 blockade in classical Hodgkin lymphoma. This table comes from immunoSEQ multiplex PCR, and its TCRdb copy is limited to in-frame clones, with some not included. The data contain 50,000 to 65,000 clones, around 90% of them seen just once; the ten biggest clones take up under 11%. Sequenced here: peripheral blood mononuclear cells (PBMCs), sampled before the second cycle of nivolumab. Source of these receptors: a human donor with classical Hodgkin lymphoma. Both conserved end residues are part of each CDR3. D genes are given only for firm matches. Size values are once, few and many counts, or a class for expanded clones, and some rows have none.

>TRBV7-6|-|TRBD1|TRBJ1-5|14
CASSPGQGLQPQHF
TGTGCCAGCAGCCCTGGACAGGGCCTTCAGCCCCAGCATTTT
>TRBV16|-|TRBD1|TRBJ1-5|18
CASSRRQGLLGGNQPQHF
TGTGCCAGCAGCCGCCGACAGGGACTACTAGGCGGCAATCAGCCCCAGCATTTT
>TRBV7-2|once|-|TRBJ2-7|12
CASSPPTYEQYF
TGTGCCAGCAGCCCCCCCACCTACGAGCAGTACTTC
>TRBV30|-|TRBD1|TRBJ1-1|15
CAWSPGQGTPIEAFF
TGTGCCTGGAGCCCCGGACAGGGGACCCCGATTGAAGCTTTCTTT
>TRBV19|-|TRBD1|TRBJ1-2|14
CASRPGQGDYGYTF
TGTGCCAGTAGACCGGGACAGGGGGACTATGGCTACACCTTC
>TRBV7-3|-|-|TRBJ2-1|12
CASSSYSGEQFF
TGTGCCAGCAGCTCCTACAGCGGTGAGCAGTTCTTC
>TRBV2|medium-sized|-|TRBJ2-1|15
CASSGTEGSLDEQFF
TGTGCCAGCAGTGGGACCGAGGGGTCACTAGATGAGCAGTTCTTC
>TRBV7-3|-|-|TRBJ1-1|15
CASSYKSGVNTEAFF
TGTGCCAGCAGCTATAAGAGCGGGGTGAACACTGAAGCTTTCTTT
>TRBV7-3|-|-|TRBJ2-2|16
CASSLIGRGDTGELFF
TGTGCCAGCAGCTTAATAGGACGGGGTGACACCGGGGAGCTGTTTTTT
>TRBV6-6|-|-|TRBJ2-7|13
CASSYGTWHEQYF
TGTGCCAGCAGTTACGGGACCTGGCACGAGCAGTACTTC
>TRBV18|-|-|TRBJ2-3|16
CASSLQAGASTDTQYF
TGTGCCAGCTCACTACAGGCGGGCGCTAGCACAGATACGCAGTATTTT
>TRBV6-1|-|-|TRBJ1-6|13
CASAGWGDSPLHF
TGTGCCAGCGCGGGATGGGGGGATTCACCCCTCCACTTT
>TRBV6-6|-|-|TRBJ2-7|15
CASSPSPRGSYEQYF
TGTGCCAGCAGTCCCAGTCCCCGGGGCTCCTACGAGCAGTACTTC
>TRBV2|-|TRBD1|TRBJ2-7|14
CASSDRTGANEQYF
TGTGCCAGCAGCGACAGGACAGGGGCGAACGAGCAGTACTTC
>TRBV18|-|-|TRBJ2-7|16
CASSPTRDLATDEQYF
TGTGCCAGCTCACCAACTAGGGACCTAGCGACTGACGAGCAGTACTTC
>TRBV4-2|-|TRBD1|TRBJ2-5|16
CASSQPLGQASEAQYF
TGTGCCAGCAGCCAACCCCTAGGACAGGCGAGTGAGGCCCAGTACTTC
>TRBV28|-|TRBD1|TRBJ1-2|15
CASSLWRGGDYGYTF
TGTGCCAGCAGTCTATGGAGAGGGGGCGACTATGGCTACACCTTC
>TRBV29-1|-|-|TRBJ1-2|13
CSVYGPYPYGYTF
TGCAGCGTTTACGGACCCTATCCCTATGGCTACACCTTC
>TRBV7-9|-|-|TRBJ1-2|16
CASSLDPGRSGYGYTF
TGTGCCAGCAGCTTAGACCCCGGAAGGTCAGGCTATGGCTACACCTTC
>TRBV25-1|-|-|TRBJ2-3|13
CASSESRGDTQYF
TGTGCCAGCAGTGAATCGCGCGGGGATACGCAGTATTTT
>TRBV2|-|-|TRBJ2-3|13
CAGHGLSTDTQYF
TGTGCCGGTCATGGTCTAAGCACAGATACGCAGTATTTT
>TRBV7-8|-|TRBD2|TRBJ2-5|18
CASSLVSSGGAKRETQYF
TGTGCCAGCAGCTTAGTATCCAGCGGGGGGGCCAAGAGAGAGACCCAGTACTTC
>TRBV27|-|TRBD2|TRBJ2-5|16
CASSLLSSGIAGTQYF
TGTGCCAGCAGTTTACTTTCTAGCGGGATCGCCGGGACCCAGTACTTC
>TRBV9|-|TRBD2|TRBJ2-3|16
CASTLLATGGLNTQYF
TGTGCCAGCACCCTTCTCGCCACGGGGGGGCTGAATACGCAGTATTTT
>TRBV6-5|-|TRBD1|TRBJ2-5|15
CASSYSSGGEETQYF
TGTGCCAGCAGTTACTCTTCAGGGGGCGAAGAGACCCAGTACTTC
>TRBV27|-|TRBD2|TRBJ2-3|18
CASRSRTSGIGGTDTQYF
TGTGCCAGCAGAAGTAGGACTAGCGGGATCGGGGGCACAGATACGCAGTATTTT
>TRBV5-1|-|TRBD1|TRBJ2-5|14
CASSLQGEKETQYF
TGCGCCAGCAGCCTACAGGGGGAAAAAGAGACCCAGTACTTC
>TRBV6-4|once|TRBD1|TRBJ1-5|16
CASSDGTDNSNQPQHF
TGTGCCAGCAGTGACGGGACAGACAATAGCAATCAGCCCCAGCATTTT
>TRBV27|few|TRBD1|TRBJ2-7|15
CASMRDRVTSYEQYF
TGTGCCAGCATGCGGGACAGGGTTACTAGTTACGAGCAGTACTTC
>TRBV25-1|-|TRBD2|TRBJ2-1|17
CASSESTSGRRGNEQFF
TGTGCCAGCAGTGAATCGACTAGCGGGAGAAGGGGCAATGAGCAGTTCTTC
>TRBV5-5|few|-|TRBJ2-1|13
CASSLDSYNEQFF
TGTGCCAGCAGCTTGGACAGCTACAATGAGCAGTTCTTC
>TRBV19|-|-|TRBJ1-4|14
CAAKPGGSNEKLFF
TGTGCAGCGAAGCCCGGGGGCTCCAATGAAAAACTGTTTTTT
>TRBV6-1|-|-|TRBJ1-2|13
CASSEDSSYGYTF
TGTGCCAGCAGTGAGGATTCTAGCTATGGCTACACCTTC
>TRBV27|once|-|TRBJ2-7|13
CASRVTSSYEQYF
TGTGCCAGCCGCGTAACGAGCTCCTACGAGCAGTACTTC
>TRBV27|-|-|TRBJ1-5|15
CASSFSAASNQPQHF
TGTGCCAGCAGTTTTTCGGCGGCTAGCAATCAGCCCCAGCATTTT
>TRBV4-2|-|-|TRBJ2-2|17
CASSQDLLLTNTGELFF
TGTGCCAGCAGCCAAGACCTATTATTAACGAACACCGGGGAGCTGTTTTTT
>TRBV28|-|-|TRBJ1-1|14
CASSFLVTNTEAFF
TGTGCCAGCAGTTTCCTGGTGACGAACACTGAAGCTTTCTTT
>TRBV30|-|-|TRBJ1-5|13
CAWSVQVDQPQHF
TGTGCCTGGAGTGTACAGGTCGATCAGCCCCAGCATTTT
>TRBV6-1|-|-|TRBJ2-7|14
CASSATGLTYEQYF
TGTGCCAGCAGTGCGACAGGTCTTACCTACGAGCAGTACTTC
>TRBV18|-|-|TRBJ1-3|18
CASSPLPPDGSSGNTIYF
TGTGCCAGCTCACCACTTCCACCGGACGGGAGCTCTGGAAACACCATATATTTT
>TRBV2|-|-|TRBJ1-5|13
CASKGQGHQPQHF
TGTGCCAGCAAGGGGCAGGGTCACCAGCCCCAGCATTTT
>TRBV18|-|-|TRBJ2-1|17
CASSPPGRQVLGNEQFF
TGTGCCAGCTCACCACCAGGGAGGCAGGTCCTGGGCAATGAGCAGTTCTTC
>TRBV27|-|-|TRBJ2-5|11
CASSLGETQYF
TGTGCCAGCAGTTTGGGAGAGACCCAGTACTTC
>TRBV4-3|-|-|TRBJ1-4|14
CASSQIRISEKLFF
TGCGCCAGCAGCCAAATCAGGATTAGTGAAAAACTGTTTTTT
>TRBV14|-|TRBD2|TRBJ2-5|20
CASSQGSSASGNPFFETQYF
TGTGCCAGCAGCCAAGGTAGTTCAGCTAGCGGGAATCCCTTCTTTGAGACCCAGTACTTC
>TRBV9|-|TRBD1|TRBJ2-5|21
CASSVALGDRRDRGTGETQYF
TGTGCCAGCAGCGTAGCGTTAGGGGACCGGCGGGACAGGGGGACGGGAGAGACCCAGTACTTC
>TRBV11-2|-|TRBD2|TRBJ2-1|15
CASSKTGTSVNEQFF
TGTGCCAGCAGCAAAACCGGGACTAGCGTCAATGAGCAGTTCTTC
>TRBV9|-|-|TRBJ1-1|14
CASSPPRGGTEAFF
TGTGCCAGCAGCCCTCCTAGGGGGGGCACTGAAGCTTTCTTT